Listed here is a single T cell receptor beta chain. Its antigen remains unidentified. This record belongs to a study of CD4+ T cells in melanoma. Study findings and constraints: A reported correlation linked neoantigen-specific CD4+ T cells to CD8+, macrophage and B cell function. In melanoma, neoantigen-specific CD4+ T cells reportedly differed in differentiation state.

Some clones are missing from TCRdb's copy, which holds only in-frame ones; the method was immunoSEQ multiplex PCR. Of more than 13,000 clones listed, over 80% are singletons. V lost 2 bases to trimming and J lost 1 base; unmatched junction nucleotides: 6. The CDR3 totals 16 residues. Germline V gene lookup returns CDR1 SGHNT and CDR2 YYREEE (reference sequence). This TCR was recovered from a human donor with melanoma. The sample taken for sequencing was cells from a culture (not recorded whether cultured in vitro). This rearrangement joins TRBV5-4 to TRBJ2-3, with 8 nucleotides matching TRBD2. In nucleotides, the CDR3 is TGTGCCAGCAGCTTTTCGGCGGGGGGACGCACAGATACGCAGTATTTT. Protein: CASSFSAGGRTDTQYF.